Listed here are 5 T cell receptor beta chains from one sample, sequenced in a study of Tregs in tolerant kidney transplant recipients (dated 2019 in TCRdb). Libraries came from the immunoSEQ multiplex PCR assay. TCRdb obtained this table from immuneACCESS and retained in-frame rearrangements with V and J assigned. These tables miss some clones; where compared with another copy, unresolved V genes account for less than half of the shortfall, and the remainder is unexplained. This sample is represented by tens of thousands of clones; over 85% of them were singletons. The ten largest make up roughly 5% of the sample. The sequenced sample consisted of CD8+ T cells from blood. Every receptor here comes from a human donor in good health.

This clone was seen only once. The chain uses TRBV27 and TRBJ1-5; D gene unclear. This CDR3 region has 14 residues. CDR1 and CDR2 (germline): MNHEY, SMNVEV (reference sequence). V lost 2 bases, J lost 9 bases, and 14 bases lay in between. The CDR3 coding sequence is TGTGCCAGCAGTTTACTGCCGGTTCAAAGGCCCCAGCATTTT. This sequence encodes CASSLLPVQRPQHF.

CDR3 bases: TGTGCCAGCAGCTTAGATCTAGGGACTTACGAAAAACTGTTTTTT. This encodes CASSLDLGTYEKLFF. The rearrangement joins TRBV7-6 to TRBJ1-4, with a possible D match to TRBD1 (5 bases). The CDR3 sequence is 15 residues long. The germline V and J ends were trimmed by 1 base and 8 bases, with 14 bases remaining between them. Germline lookup yields CDR1 SGHVS and CDR2 FNYEAQ.

This chain uses TRBV5-6 with TRBJ2-7; D remains ambiguous. The V and J ends lost 3 bases and 0 bases respectively, with 7 bases between them. Germline CDR1 and CDR2: SGHDT and YYEEEE. The CDR3 length is 13 residues. CDR3 coding DNA: TGTGCCAGCAGCTCCGCCTACTCCTACGAGCAGTACTTC. Its protein is CASSSAYSYEQYF.

This chain uses TRBV13 with TRBJ2-2; 12 nucleotides match TRBD2. Losses at the gene ends were 4 bases for V and 1 base for J; bases not matched to a gene: 7. CDR3 size: 18 residues. Germline-derived CDR1 and CDR2 are PRHDT and FYEKMQ (reference sequence). CDR3 sequence: CASSSGLAGGMNTGELFF. The DNA of the CDR3 is TGTGCCAGCAGCTCGGGCCTAGCGGGGGGGATGAACACCGGGGAGCTGTTTTTT.

This clone was seen more than once but under ten times. The CDR3 here is CASNAGDRGNEQYF. The CDR3 bases are TGTGCCAGCAACGCCGGGGACAGGGGCAACGAGCAGTACTTC. The chain couples TRBV27 to TRBJ2-7; 10 bases line up with TRBD1. The ends lost 7 bases at V and 5 bases at J; junction bases unmatched: 8. Germline-derived CDR1 and CDR2 are MNHEY and SMNVEV (reference sequence). The CDR3 contains 14 residues.